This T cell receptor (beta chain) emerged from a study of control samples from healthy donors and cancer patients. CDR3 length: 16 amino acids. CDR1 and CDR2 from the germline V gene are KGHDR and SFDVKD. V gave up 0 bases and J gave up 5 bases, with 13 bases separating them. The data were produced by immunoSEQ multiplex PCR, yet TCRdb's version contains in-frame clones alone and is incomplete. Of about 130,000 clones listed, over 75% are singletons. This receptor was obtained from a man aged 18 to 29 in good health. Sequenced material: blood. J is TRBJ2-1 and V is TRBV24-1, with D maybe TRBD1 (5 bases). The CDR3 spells CATSDLGAPVDNEQFF. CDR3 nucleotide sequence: TGTGCCACCAGTGATTTGGGGGCCCCCGTCGACAATGAGCAGTTCTTC.